This T cell receptor (beta chain) was found in a study of glioma-infiltrating T cells. Amplification of TCR alpha and beta CDR3 regions from RNA used iRepertoire nested multiplex PCR. One-step reverse transcription and amplification started from about 100-400 ng of tissue mRNA or PBMC total RNA. TCRdb fed the multiplex PCR reads into MiXCR, producing one record per CDR3 protein. The sample lists tens of thousands of distinct CDR3 sequences; 23% were seen once. Study findings and constraints: Above-expected tissue-blood divergence occurred in all gliomas, most in low-grade ones.

This CDR3 region has 15 residues. J was trimmed by 3 bases and V by 3 bases; bases with no gene match: 5. Comment on this clonotype: Antigen unknown.

This sequence joins TRBV12-3 or TRBV12-4 and TRBJ2-7; 10 bases are shared with TRBD1. Material: glioma tissue, nonneoplastic brain tissue, or PBMCs (not recorded which). This sequence was found in a human donor with low-grade glioma or glioblastoma, undergoing nonglioma brain surgery, or in good health (not recorded which). This CDR3 is CASSFRDRGNYEQYF. DNA of the CDR3: TGTGCCAGCAGTTTTAGGGACAGGGGCAACTACGAGCAGTACTTC.